Each of the 32 T cell receptor beta chains below was sequenced from the same sample in a study of T cells in Graves' hyperthyroidism and ophthalmopathy. Authors of the study amplified TCR beta CDR3 regions from RNA transcripts. RT-PCR in the first round (using the HTBI primer set) targeted the TCR CDR3. A single record per CDR3 protein comes from TCRdb applying MiXCR to the multiplex PCR reads. The table includes roughly 250,000 distinct CDR3 sequences, about 15% detected once. Sequenced input: blood. The receptor set was obtained from a woman aged 18-30 years with Graves' ophthalmopathy.

This clonotype was found many times. This chain joins TRBV6-2 or TRBV6-3 and TRBJ1-2; D may be TRBD1 (5 bases). V was shortened by 6 bases and J by 8 bases, with 19 bases between the two germline ends. Germline assignment: CDR1 MNHEY and CDR2 SVGEGT. This CDR3 region has 14 residues. The CDR3 DNA is TGTGCCAGCAGAGAGGTCGGGACCACTCTCGGCTACACCTTC. Translating it yields CASREVGTTLGYTF.

This clonotype came up many times. The chain has TRBV4-2 and TRBJ2-7; the D gene is possibly TRBD2 (5 bases). The CDR3 loop spans 15 amino acids. Trimming cost V 1 base and J 0 bases, with 10 bases left between them. CDR1 is LGHNA, CDR2 YNFKEQ, per germline. The CDR3 nucleotides read TGTGCCAGCAGCCAAGGGGAACTAGACTCCTACGAGCAGTACTTC. This translates into CASSQGELDSYEQYF.

This clonotype was counted between two and nine times. CDR3 sequence: CASSLARTGRETQYF. CDR3 bases: TGCGCCAGCAGCTTGGCCCGGACAGGGAGGGAGACCCAGTACTTC. This rearrangement joins TRBV5-1 to TRBJ2-5; 8 nucleotides line up with TRBD1. The CDR3 is 15 residues long. CDR1 and CDR2 from the germline V gene are SGHRS and YFSETQ. V dropped 0 bases and J dropped 5; count of bases not matched to a gene: 6.

Ten or more counts support this clonotype. The gene calls are TRBV6-5 and TRBJ2-1, with 12 bases fitting TRBD2. The V gene's germline CDR1 is MNHEY and CDR2 SVGAGI. This CDR3 has 19 amino acids. V dropped 0 bases and J dropped 8; count of bases not matched to a gene: 14. Here the CDR3 reads CASSYSKYGRTSGVDEQFF. The CDR3 DNA follows: TGTGCCAGCAGTTACTCGAAATATGGCAGGACTAGCGGGGTGGATGAGCAGTTCTTC.

This clonotype appeared many times. The chain joins TRBV20-1 to TRBJ2-1; 8 bases line up with TRBD2. V was pared by 5 bases and J by 6 bases, with 12 bases of the junction left unmatched. The CDR3 covers 15 residues. In germline, CDR1 is DFQATT, CDR2 SNEGSKA (reference sequence). In DNA, the CDR3 is TGCAGTGCTCCCGGCCCGGGGGGGCCGGGCAATGAGCAGTTCTTC. It yields the protein CSAPGPGGPGNEQFF.

This clonotype was found many times. The chain has TRBV19 and TRBJ2-2; possibly TRBD2 for D (5 bases). Germline V CDR1 and CDR2: LNHDA, SQIVND (reference sequence). Trimming shortened V by 4 bases and J by 7 bases, and 28 bases separated the two germline ends. There are 19 residues in the CDR3. CDR3 bases: TGTGCCAGTAGTAGCCGACGACTCCTGATTGAGGGTGTGGGCGGGGAGCTGTTTTTT. It yields the protein CASSSRRLLIEGVGGELFF.

This chain joins TRBV29-1 and TRBJ2-5; the D gene is possibly TRBD2 (5 bases). The CDR3 extends over 13 amino acids. Per the germline V gene, CDR1 is SQVTM and CDR2 is ANQGSEA. V gave up 4 bases and J gave up 5 bases, with 14 bases separating them. The CDR3 sequence is CSVGRAPGETQYF. The DNA for the CDR3 is TGCAGCGTTGGGCGGGCCCCGGGGGAGACCCAGTACTTC. Drawing the rest from reference TRBV29-1 and TRBJ2-5, the complete variable domain is SAVISQKPSRDICQRGTSLTIQCQVDSQVTMMFWYRQQPGQSLTLIATANQGSEATYESGFVIDKFPISRPNLTFSTLTVSNMSPEDSSIYLCSVGRAPGETQYFGPGTRLLVL.

This clonotype has at least ten counts. This chain links TRBV7-2 with TRBJ1-1, with D possibly being TRBD1 (6 bases). The germline CDR1 and CDR2 sequences are SGHTA and FQGNSA. CDR3 size: 13 residues. V was cut by 5 bases and J by 7 bases, with 14 bases left in between. CDR3 DNA: TGTGCCAGCAGCGAACAGGGTATTGGTGAAGCTTTCTTT. Translation: CASSEQGIGEAFF.

This clonotype was recorded at least ten times. The gene calls are TRBV7-8 and TRBJ1-1; no reliable D call. The ends were cut back, 5 bases at V and 4 bases at J, with 11 bases in the middle. CDR1 is SGHVS and CDR2 is FQNEAQ in the germline V gene. This CDR3 spans 13 amino acids. CDR3 nucleotide sequence: TGTGCCAGCAGCGATGACATGACCACTGAAGCTTTCTTT. It yields the protein CASSDDMTTEAFF. Variable domain in full (rest from reference TRBV7-8 and TRBJ1-1): GAGVSQSPRYKVAKRGQDVALRCDPISGHVSLFWYQQALGQGPEFLTYFQNEAQLDKSGLPSDRFFAERPEGSVSTLKIQRTQQEDSAVYLCASSDDMTTEAFFGQGTRLTVV.

This clonotype has a count of ten or more. The CDR3 reads CASSPSLERIQETQYF. The CDR3 region has the DNA TGTGCCAGCAGCCCATCCCTGGAACGGATCCAAGAGACCCAGTACTTC. The rearrangement links TRBV3-1 to TRBJ2-5; unclear D gene. V lost 4 bases to trimming and J lost 1 base, with 16 bases between them. The CDR3 spans 16 residues. CDR1 is LGHDT, CDR2 YNNKEL, per germline (reference sequence).

This chain links TRBV20-1 with TRBJ2-5; 12 bases fit TRBD1. The CDR3 sequence is 16 residues long. Germline CDR1 DFQATT, CDR2 SNEGSKA (reference sequence). With 6 bases clipped from V and 5 bases from J, the junction kept 13 bases outside the gene matches. CDR3 in DNA: TGCAGTGCCAGCCTACCCGGGACAGGGGGCTTTGAGACCCAGTACTTC. As protein: CSASLPGTGGFETQYF.

This clonotype has at least ten counts. V usage is TRBV28 and J usage is TRBJ1-2; D uncertain. The CDR3 consists of 13 residues. Trimming pared 5 bases from V and 5 bases from J, leaving 12 bases between. The germline CDR1 and CDR2 sequences are MDHEN and SYDVKM. CDR3 in amino acids: CASSLPKIYGYTF. DNA for the CDR3: TGTGCCAGCAGTCTCCCTAAGATATATGGCTACACCTTC.

Ten or more counts support this clonotype. This chain links TRBV11-2 with TRBJ2-1; maybe TRBD2 (6 bases). Deletions cut 1 base from V and 6 bases from J, with 22 bases between. Germline V gene data show CDR1 as SGHAT and CDR2 as FQNNGV. The CDR3 contains 18 residues. The chain's CDR3 is CASSLASESFWGFNEQFF. DNA of the CDR3: TGTGCCAGCAGCTTAGCTAGCGAAAGTTTTTGGGGATTCAATGAGCAGTTCTTC.

This clonotype occurred many times. This chain uses TRBV6-2 or TRBV6-3 with TRBJ2-1; 11 bases align to TRBD2. Germline-derived CDR1 and CDR2 are MNHEY and SVGEGT. The CDR3 has 17 residues. The V segment lost 6 bases and the J segment 4 bases; nucleotides outside the gene matches: 11. The CDR3 sequence: CASSSTLGLAAYNEQFF. The CDR3, as DNA: TGTGCCAGCAGCTCAACCCTGGGACTAGCGGCATACAATGAGCAGTTCTTC.

Many counts were recorded for this clonotype. The chain uses TRBV2 and TRBJ2-3, with D possibly TRBD2 on 5 matching bases. Germline V gene sequence: CDR1 SNHLY, CDR2 FYNNEI. Trimming took off 5 bases at V and 2 bases at J, with 14 bases between the two ends. This CDR3 is built from 15 residues. CDR3 region: CASSQFGGFTDTQYF. The CDR3 DNA sequence: TGTGCCAGCAGTCAGTTCGGAGGCTTCACAGATACGCAGTATTTT.

This clonotype was recorded at least ten times. The chain joins TRBV4-2 to TRBJ2-1; 9 nucleotides agree with TRBD2. The V and J ends lost 3 bases and 2 bases, in that order; junction bases with no gene match: 8. This CDR3 region has 17 residues. Germline V gene sequence: CDR1 LGHNA, CDR2 YNFKEQ. CDR3 sequence: CASSQEDSGSPYNEQFF. In DNA, the CDR3 is TGTGCCAGCAGCCAGGAGGATAGCGGGAGCCCCTACAATGAGCAGTTCTTC.

The genes are TRBV2 and TRBJ1-1, with 7 bases fitting TRBD1. There are 15 residues in the CDR3. CDR1 is SNHLY and CDR2 is FYNNEI in the germline V gene. Losses at the gene ends were 6 bases for V and 0 bases for J; bases not matched to a gene: 7. The CDR3 loop reads CASRGTGTVNTEAFF. CDR3 nucleotides: TGTGCCAGCAGGGGGACCGGGACAGTGAACACTGAAGCTTTCTTT.

This clonotype was counted at least ten times. The chain joins TRBV29-1 to TRBJ2-1, with 8 positions matching TRBD2. This CDR3 is built from 15 residues. Germline V lookup: CDR1 SQVTM, CDR2 ANQGSEA. The junction had 10 bases not matched to a gene; V was cut back by 4 bases and J by 5 bases. CDR3 DNA: TGCAGCGTTGCCTCCGGGAGCGGGAGCGACAATGAGCAGTTCTTC. Amino acid sequence: CSVASGSGSDNEQFF.

CDR3 protein: CASSIVDIFKEGIGYSNQPQHF. Here the CDR3 DNA reads TGTGCCAGTAGTATAGTTGATATTTTCAAGGAAGGTATAGGGTATAGCAATCAGCCCCAGCATTTT. The chain has TRBV19 and TRBJ1-5; D is unclear. Germline assignment: CDR1 LNHDA and CDR2 SQIVND (reference sequence). The CDR3 runs 22 residues. Trimming took 1 base from V and 0 from J, leaving 28 bases between them.

This clonotype was counted at least ten times. This chain uses TRBV20-1 with TRBJ2-3, with D unresolved. Trimming cost V 5 bases and J 3 bases, with 18 bases left between them. Germline V gives CDR1 DFQATT, CDR2 SNEGSKA (reference sequence). There are 15 residues in the CDR3. For the CDR3, the DNA is TGCAGTGCTTCCCCCCCCCGATGGCTGACAGATACGCAGTATTTT. Its protein is CSASPPRWLTDTQYF.

The chain has TRBV2 and TRBJ1-2, with D maybe TRBD1 (6 bases). Trimming shortened V by 7 bases and J by 4 bases, and 16 bases separated the two germline ends. Looked up from germline, CDR1 is SNHLY and CDR2 is FYNNEI. The CDR3 loop spans 14 amino acids. The DNA of the CDR3 is TGTGCCAGCAAACGGACAGTCCTTGGCTATGGCTACACCTTC. It translates to CASKRTVLGYGYTF. Looking up the rest from reference TRBV2 and TRBJ1-2 gives the full variable domain: EPEVTQTPSHQVTQMGQEVILRCVPISNHLYFYWYRQILGQKVEFLVSFYNNEISEKSEIFDDQFSVERPDGSNFTLKIRSTKLEDSAMYFCASKRTVLGYGYTFGSGTRLTVV.

This clonotype was counted at least ten times. This chain joins TRBV5-8 and TRBJ1-1, with TRBD1 identical over 9 bases. CDR1 is SGHTS, CDR2 YDEGEE, per germline. V lost 4 bases and J lost 5; bases outside the gene matches: 6. There are 14 residues in the CDR3. In DNA, the CDR3 is TGTGCCAGCAGCCCACAGGGGGCGCGAACTGAAGCTTTCTTT. It encodes CASSPQGARTEAFF.

This clonotype occurred many times. J is TRBJ2-1 and V is TRBV4-1, with TRBD2 matching over 16 bases. After removal of 0 bases from V and 8 bases from J, the junction contained 10 bases not matched to a gene. Germline loops: CDR1 MGHRA, CDR2 YSYEKL. This CDR3 region has 19 residues. The CDR3 DNA sequence: TGCGCCAGCAGCCAAGAGGCCCCCGGGACTAGCGGGAGGGGCCATGAGCAGTTCTTC. Protein sequence: CASSQEAPGTSGRGHEQFF.

In this sample, this clonotype turned up many times. The chain carries TRBV29-1 and TRBJ1-2, with D perhaps TRBD1 (6 bases). V lost 6 bases to trimming and J lost 0 bases, with 14 bases between them. Germline V gene lookup returns CDR1 SQVTM and CDR2 ANQGSEA. The CDR3 has 14 residues. CDR3 DNA: TGCAGCGTCGTATCCGGGACAACTAACTATGGCTACACCTTC. The encoded protein is CSVVSGTTNYGYTF.

This clonotype was recorded a few times. The chain has TRBV5-1 and TRBJ1-3; D ambiguous. The CDR3 spans 13 residues. V was pared by 4 bases and J by 0 bases, with 5 bases between. The germline V gene has CDR1 SGHRS and CDR2 YFSETQ. CDR3 loop: CASSPDSGNTIYF. In DNA form, the CDR3 reads TGCGCCAGCAGCCCGGACTCTGGAAACACCATATATTTT. The variable domain in full, completed from reference TRBV5-1 and TRBJ1-3, reads KAGVTQTPRYLIKTRGQQVTLSCSPISGHRSVSWYQQTPGQGLQFLFEYFSETQRNKGNFPGRFSGRQFSNSRSEMNVSTLELGDSALYLCASSPDSGNTIYFGEGSWLTVV.

Points on this clonotype: A much larger clone lies one base from this, so it may be a read error. CDR3: CSARDPWRGGRETQCF. CDR3 in DNA: TGCAGTGCTAGAGATCCCTGGCGGGGGGGCCGGGAGACCCAGTGCTTC. This sequence joins TRBV20-1 and TRBJ2-5; TRBD2 agrees at 9 bases. The CDR3 is 16 residues long. Germline values: CDR1 DFQATT, CDR2 SNEGSKA (reference sequence).

This clonotype was seen many times. The chain employs TRBV7-2 and TRBJ2-3; D perhaps matches TRBD2 (6 bases). This CDR3 is built from 16 residues. Germline CDR1 reads SGHTA; CDR2 reads FQGNSA. The ends were cut back, 1 base at V and 1 base at J, with 12 bases in the middle. The CDR3 nucleotides are TGTGCCAGCAGCTTAGGGGGAGGTTTCCGCACAGATACGCAGTATTTT. Protein sequence: CASSLGGGFRTDTQYF.

This clonotype was found many times. The CDR3, as DNA: TGTGCCAGCAGTTTATCCGGGACTTCGGATCAGCCCCAGCATTTT. As protein: CASSLSGTSDQPQHF. J is TRBJ1-5 and V is TRBV28; the D gene is possibly TRBD1 (5 bases). With 1 base removed from V and 5 bases from J, the gap between germline ends came to 12 bases. CDR1 and CDR2 from the germline V gene are MDHEN and SYDVKM. This CDR3 region has 15 residues.

This clonotype was seen at least ten times. The V call is TRBV28, the J call TRBJ2-5; D is possibly TRBD2 (6 bases). CDR3 length: 16 residues. The germline V gene has CDR1 MDHEN and CDR2 SYDVKM. Trimming took 4 bases from V and 0 from J, leaving 15 bases between them. CDR3 sequence: CASSSPEGTNQETQYF. The CDR3 DNA follows: TGTGCCAGCAGTTCCCCGGAGGGGACCAACCAAGAGACCCAGTACTTC.

This clonotype has a count of ten or more. The chain is built from TRBV2 and TRBJ2-2; tentatively, D is TRBD1 (7 bases). The CDR3 length is 15 residues. Germline CDR1 is SNHLY and CDR2 is FYNNEI. Trimming pared 5 bases from V and 5 bases from J, leaving 15 bases between. The CDR3 DNA is TGTGCCAGCAGTCTCAAGGGGGCGGGGACCGGGGAGCTGTTTTTT. It is translated as CASSLKGAGTGELFF.

This clonotype was counted at least ten times. This chain joins TRBV19 and TRBJ2-2, with D possibly TRBD2 on 6 matching bases. V was trimmed by 4 bases and J by 0 bases, leaving 12 bases between them. CDR3 length: 16 residues. Germline V lookup: CDR1 LNHDA, CDR2 SQIVND (reference sequence). The CDR3 DNA reads TGTGCCAGTAGTAACGGCGGCGGGACGAACACCGGGGAGCTGTTTTTT. Translated, it gives CASSNGGGTNTGELFF.

This clonotype was detected only a few times. The CDR3 loop is CASSFGGGSQPQHF. DNA for the CDR3: TGTGCCAGCAGTTTCGGTGGCGGCAGTCAGCCCCAGCATTTT. The gene calls are TRBV12-3 or TRBV12-4 and TRBJ1-5; D is unresolved. The CDR3 length is 14 residues. V lost 3 bases and J lost 6, with 12 bases in between.